Listed below are T cell receptor beta chains from one sample, sequenced in a study of T cell changes during pregnancy in multiple sclerosis. Method: immunoSEQ multiplex PCR; TCRdb's copy keeps in-frame clones and lacks some. This sample yields some 74,000 clones, of which 85% to 95% are seen a single time; about 2.2% belongs to the top ten. The sample was peripheral blood, taken before pregnancy. The receptor set was obtained from a female donor with multiple sclerosis, enrolled in a pregnancy study. CDR3s include the opening cysteine and the closing phenylalanine or tryptophan. Each record gives: D gene, CDR3 length, clone size, V gene, J gene, CDR3 protein, CDR3 DNA. D genes are given only for firm matches. Expanded clones are given a class, and other clones once, few, many or no size at all.

>.|16|once|TRBV1|TRBJ2-7
CTSSQGLTGGPYEQYF
TGCACCAGCAGCCAAGGATTAACAGGGGGTCCGTACGAGCAGTACTTC
>TRBD1|15|.|TRBV9|TRBJ2-3
CASSVSQGSTDTQYF
TGTGCCAGCAGCGTGTCACAGGGGAGCACAGATACGCAGTATTTT
>TRBD2|15|once|TRBV12-5|TRBJ2-3
CASGTGTTSTDTQYF
TGTGCTAGTGGTACCGGGACTACTAGCACAGATACGCAGTATTTT
>.|17|once|TRBV19|TRBJ1-5
CASKVGVGEVSNQPQHF
TGTGCCAGTAAGGTTGGGGTAGGGGAAGTCAGCAATCAGCCCCAGCATTTT
>TRBD2|16|.|TRBV5-6|TRBJ2-5
CASSLVGRLAGETQYF
TGTGCCAGCAGCTTGGTAGGTCGGCTAGCGGGAGAGACCCAGTACTTC
>TRBD1|15|.|TRBV25-1|TRBJ2-5
CASSEYIDRGKTQYF
TGTGCCAGCAGTGAATACATCGACAGGGGGAAGACCCAGTACTTC
>TRBD2|16|once|TRBV19|TRBJ2-2
CASSSQLAGVVGELFF
TGTGCCAGTAGTTCTCAACTAGCGGGAGTAGTCGGGGAGCTGTTTTTT
>TRBD2|14|.|TRBV27|TRBJ2-1
CASSGRLAGNEQFF
TGTGCCAGCAGCGGCCGACTAGCGGGCAATGAGCAGTTCTTC
>.|14|.|TRBV18|TRBJ1-3
CASSPQTDGNTIYF
TGTGCCAGCTCACCCCAGACAGATGGAAACACCATATATTTT
>TRBD2|14|.|TRBV2|TRBJ2-1
CASRGLAGGPEQFF
TGTGCCAGCAGGGGACTAGCGGGGGGGCCTGAGCAGTTCTTC
>TRBD1|17|.|TRBV18|TRBJ1-1
CASSPQGGGEKNTEAFF
TGTGCCAGCTCACCGCAGGGGGGTGGAGAGAAGAACACTGAAGCTTTCTTT
>TRBD2|18|.|TRBV28|TRBJ2-2
CASSLGPAGGSWGGELFF
TGTGCCAGCAGTTTAGGCCCAGCGGGAGGTTCATGGGGCGGGGAGCTGTTTTTT
>TRBD2|16|once|TRBV2|TRBJ2-1
CASSEWEGSSYNEQFF
TGTGCCAGCAGTGAATGGGAGGGGAGCTCCTACAATGAGCAGTTCTTC
>.|16|.|TRBV5-4|TRBJ2-1
CASSHIEGGSHNEQFF
TGTGCCAGCAGCCACATTGAGGGAGGAAGCCACAATGAGCAGTTCTTC
>.|13|.|TRBV23-1|TRBJ2-5
CASSRDIQETQYF
TGCGCCAGCAGCCGGGACATTCAAGAGACCCAGTACTTC
>TRBD2|15|.|TRBV5-1|TRBJ2-1
CASSPHSGSLNEQFF
TGCGCCAGCAGCCCCCACAGCGGGAGTTTGAATGAGCAGTTCTTC
>.|12|.|TRBV29-1|TRBJ2-7
CSVEIGGYEQYF
TGCAGCGTTGAAATTGGGGGGTACGAGCAGTACTTC
>TRBD1|18|once|TRBV25-1|TRBJ1-6
CASSGLRQGGSYNSPLHF
TGTGCCAGCAGTGGACTAAGACAGGGAGGCTCCTATAATTCACCCCTCCACTTT
>TRBD2|15|.|TRBV19|TRBJ2-3
CASSLLAGFTDTQYF
TGTGCCAGTAGTTTGCTAGCGGGATTCACAGATACGCAGTATTTT
>TRBD1|16|.|TRBV9|TRBJ2-1
CASSPGQGRTYNEQFF
TGTGCCAGCAGCCCGGGACAGGGTCGGACGTACAATGAGCAGTTCTTC
>TRBD1|19|.|TRBV19|TRBJ2-3
CASSRTGQGGGWSTDTQYF
TGTGCCAGTAGCCGAACGGGACAGGGGGGGGGATGGAGCACAGATACGCAGTATTTT
>TRBD2|15|few|TRBV11-2|TRBJ2-2
CASSSGLAGTGELFF
TGTGCCAGCAGCTCCGGACTAGCGGGCACCGGGGAGCTGTTTTTT
>TRBD1|15|.|TRBV15|TRBJ2-3
CATSRQGAPTDTQYF
TGTGCCACCAGCAGACAGGGGGCGCCGACAGATACGCAGTATTTT
>.|17|.|TRBV19|TRBJ1-3
CATHRDTPSPSGNTIYF
TGTGCCACACACCGGGACACCCCGAGCCCTTCTGGAAACACCATATATTTT
>TRBD1|14|.|TRBV19|TRBJ1-1
CASSISGGRTEAFF
TGTGCCAGTAGTATTTCAGGGGGCCGTACTGAAGCTTTCTTT
>TRBD1|16|few|TRBV18|TRBJ2-2
CASSPRQGSNTGELFF
TGTGCCAGCTCCCCTCGACAGGGATCGAACACCGGGGAGCTGTTTTTT
>TRBD2|18|.|TRBV5-8|TRBJ2-5
CASSLGLLGAGGQETQYF
TGTGCCAGCAGCTTGGGGTTGTTGGGTGCGGGGGGTCAAGAGACCCAGTACTTC
>TRBD2|18|.|TRBV5-5|TRBJ2-4
CASSQDPFGRTRENIQYF
TGTGCCAGCAGCCAGGACCCCTTTGGGAGGACTAGAGAAAACATTCAGTACTTC